This is a list of T cell receptor beta chains from one sample in a study of T cell responses to AZD1222 COVID-19 vaccine. Clones were sequenced by immunoSEQ multiplex PCR, and TCRdb holds only the in-frame ones, with some missing. The repertoire has 130,000 to 150,000 clones, 70% to 90% of them found once; the top ten carry around 5%. The sample here was peripheral blood, taken 28 days after the second dose of the MenACWY control vaccine. These receptors were obtained from an adult who received the MenACWY meningococcal vaccine as a control. CDR3s include the opening cysteine and the closing phenylalanine or tryptophan. Each record gives: V gene, J gene, D gene, clone size, CDR3 DNA, CDR3 protein. The D gene is left open where the match is weak. The size field is filled for only some rows; it gives once, few, many or a size class.

v_call: TRBV19
j_call: TRBJ1-2
d_call: TRBD1
clone_size: .
cdr3_nt: TGTGCCAGTGGGAGGACAGGGGTGGACTATGGCTACACCTTC
cdr3_aa: CASGRTGVDYGYTF

v_call: TRBV6-5
j_call: TRBJ1-2
d_call: TRBD1
clone_size: once
cdr3_nt: TGTGCCAGCAGTTACTCGACAGGGGCGACTAACTATGGCTACACCTTC
cdr3_aa: CASSYSTGATNYGYTF

v_call: TRBV19
j_call: TRBJ2-1
d_call: .
clone_size: .
cdr3_nt: TGTGCCAGTAGTATGGGGCGGATCAATGAGCAGTTCTTC
cdr3_aa: CASSMGRINEQFF

v_call: TRBV5-6
j_call: TRBJ2-7
d_call: .
clone_size: .
cdr3_nt: TGTGCCAGCAGCTTTCCGCAATTTAGCTACGAGCAGTACTTC
cdr3_aa: CASSFPQFSYEQYF

v_call: TRBV6-2/TRBV6-3
j_call: TRBJ2-7
d_call: .
clone_size: .
cdr3_nt: TGTGCCAGCAGCTTAGACAGATTCTTTTACGAGCAGTACTTC
cdr3_aa: CASSLDRFFYEQYF

v_call: TRBV4-3
j_call: TRBJ1-1
d_call: .
clone_size: .
cdr3_nt: TGCGCCAGCAGCCAAGATCTAAGGAGGGACCCCCGGCCAGCTTTCTTT
cdr3_aa: CASSQDLRRDPRPAFF

v_call: TRBV4-3
j_call: TRBJ1-4
d_call: .
clone_size: few
cdr3_nt: TGCGCCAGCAGCCAAGATCTGGGTCGGAGTAATGAAAAACTGTTTTTT
cdr3_aa: CASSQDLGRSNEKLFF

v_call: TRBV28
j_call: TRBJ1-3
d_call: .
clone_size: .
cdr3_nt: TGTGCCAGCAGTCGACGCCGGGACGGTGGAAACACCATATATTTT
cdr3_aa: CASSRRRDGGNTIYF

v_call: TRBV18
j_call: TRBJ2-7
d_call: .
clone_size: few
cdr3_nt: TGTGCCAGCTCACTTGGGGGCGAGATCGGGGTGAGCTCCTACGAGCAGTACTTC
cdr3_aa: CASSLGGEIGVSSYEQYF

v_call: TRBV5-8
j_call: TRBJ1-4
d_call: .
clone_size: once
cdr3_nt: TGTGCCAGCAGCTTGATGGGGGACGGGGCTGAAAAACTGTTTTTT
cdr3_aa: CASSLMGDGAEKLFF

v_call: TRBV5-1
j_call: TRBJ2-7
d_call: .
clone_size: .
cdr3_nt: TGCGCCAGCAGCTTGGGGGCAGGCTACGAGCAGTACTTC
cdr3_aa: CASSLGAGYEQYF

v_call: TRBV6-6
j_call: TRBJ1-5
d_call: .
clone_size: .
cdr3_nt: TGTGCCAGCAGTCTCGGACACCAGCCCCAGCATTTT
cdr3_aa: CASSLGHQPQHF

v_call: TRBV7-8
j_call: TRBJ2-5
d_call: .
clone_size: .
cdr3_nt: TGTGCCAGCAGCGTAGGATACGTCGCCGAAGAGACCCAGTACTTC
cdr3_aa: CASSVGYVAEETQYF

v_call: TRBV18
j_call: TRBJ2-2
d_call: .
clone_size: .
cdr3_nt: TGTGCCAGCTCACCCTACTCCGGGGCGAACACCGGGGAGCTGTTTTTT
cdr3_aa: CASSPYSGANTGELFF

v_call: TRBV30
j_call: TRBJ1-1
d_call: TRBD1
clone_size: once
cdr3_nt: TGTGCCTGGAGTAATCCCCGGGACAGGTCCCACACTGAAGCTTTCTTT
cdr3_aa: CAWSNPRDRSHTEAFF

v_call: TRBV27
j_call: TRBJ1-1
d_call: .
clone_size: .
cdr3_nt: TGTGCCAGTACAGCCCAAGGGTACACTGAAGCTTTCTTT
cdr3_aa: CASTAQGYTEAFF

v_call: TRBV18
j_call: TRBJ2-6
d_call: .
clone_size: .
cdr3_nt: TGTGCCAGCTCCTTGGGTACTATGGGCCCCTCTGGGGCCAACGTCCTGACTTTC
cdr3_aa: CASSLGTMGPSGANVLTF

v_call: TRBV3-1/TRBV3-2
j_call: TRBJ2-1
d_call: .
clone_size: .
cdr3_nt: TGTGCCAGCAGCCAAGATGAGGGGCAGGATGAGCAGTTCTTC
cdr3_aa: CASSQDEGQDEQFF

v_call: TRBV5-8
j_call: TRBJ1-1
d_call: .
clone_size: .
cdr3_nt: TGTGCCAGTAGAAAATGGTCTGGGGCCGGCACTGAAGCTTTCTTT
cdr3_aa: CASRKWSGAGTEAFF

v_call: TRBV9
j_call: TRBJ2-7
d_call: .
clone_size: .
cdr3_nt: TGTGCCAGCAGCAATCCCGGGGTCTACGAGCAGTACTTC
cdr3_aa: CASSNPGVYEQYF

v_call: TRBV11-3
j_call: TRBJ2-2
d_call: .
clone_size: .
cdr3_nt: TGTGCCAGCAGCTCCAGGGTGCTGAACACCGGGGAGCTGTTTTTT
cdr3_aa: CASSSRVLNTGELFF

v_call: TRBV2
j_call: TRBJ2-3
d_call: .
clone_size: .
cdr3_nt: TGTGCCAGCAGATTATACCGGGACCTAAGCACAGATACGCAGTATTTT
cdr3_aa: CASRLYRDLSTDTQYF

v_call: TRBV7-8
j_call: TRBJ2-1
d_call: TRBD1
clone_size: few
cdr3_nt: TGTGCCAGCAGCTTGGGACAGGGATTCTACAATGAGCAGTTCTTC
cdr3_aa: CASSLGQGFYNEQFF

v_call: TRBV28
j_call: TRBJ1-1
d_call: .
clone_size: .
cdr3_nt: TGTGCCAGCAGTTTAGGCCTAACCACCCCCGACACCACGGGCACTGAAGCTTTCTTT
cdr3_aa: CASSLGLTTPDTTGTEAFF

v_call: TRBV5-1
j_call: TRBJ1-2
d_call: .
clone_size: .
cdr3_nt: TGCGCCAGCAGCGACCAGACAGGCGGCTATGGCTACACCTTC
cdr3_aa: CASSDQTGGYGYTF

v_call: TRBV3-1/TRBV3-2
j_call: TRBJ2-1
d_call: TRBD2
clone_size: .
cdr3_nt: TGTGCCAGCAGCCACTTCCTAGCGGGGGGGAGGGATGAGCAGTTCTTC
cdr3_aa: CASSHFLAGGRDEQFF

v_call: TRBV2
j_call: TRBJ2-1
d_call: TRBD1
clone_size: .
cdr3_nt: TGTGCCAGCAACCGGCGGGACAGGGGCAATGAGCAGTTCTTC
cdr3_aa: CASNRRDRGNEQFF

v_call: TRBV19
j_call: TRBJ2-1
d_call: .
clone_size: .
cdr3_nt: TGTGCCAGTAGTATACCGCGGGGTTCCTACAATGAGCAGTTCTTC
cdr3_aa: CASSIPRGSYNEQFF

v_call: TRBV6-5
j_call: TRBJ1-4
d_call: TRBD1
clone_size: .
cdr3_nt: TGTGCCAGCAGCCTCAGCGACAGGGGTGGAGGAAAACTGTTTTTT
cdr3_aa: CASSLSDRGGGKLFF

v_call: TRBV27
j_call: TRBJ1-5
d_call: TRBD1
clone_size: .
cdr3_nt: TGTGCCAGCAGTTTAAAGGCAGGGGGGTTTCAGCCCCAGCATTTT
cdr3_aa: CASSLKAGGFQPQHF

v_call: TRBV5-1
j_call: TRBJ1-5
d_call: .
clone_size: .
cdr3_nt: TGCGCCAGCAGCTTTGGACTGGGAAATCAGCCCCAGCATTTT
cdr3_aa: CASSFGLGNQPQHF

v_call: TRBV7-9
j_call: TRBJ1-2
d_call: .
clone_size: once
cdr3_nt: TGTGCCAGCAGCTTTGGGCAGGGAGGCTATGGCTACACCTTC
cdr3_aa: CASSFGQGGYGYTF

v_call: TRBV6-2/TRBV6-3
j_call: TRBJ1-1
d_call: TRBD1
clone_size: .
cdr3_nt: TGTGCCAGCAGTTACTCATCGGACAGGGGTCTTCGTGAAGCTTTCTTT
cdr3_aa: CASSYSSDRGLREAFF

v_call: TRBV18
j_call: TRBJ2-5
d_call: .
clone_size: .
cdr3_nt: TGTGCCAGCTCAGCAGGGTTCCAAGAGACCCAGTACTTC
cdr3_aa: CASSAGFQETQYF

v_call: TRBV2
j_call: TRBJ1-3
d_call: .
clone_size: .
cdr3_nt: TGTGCCAGCATCAGGAGACAGTCTGGAAACACCATATATTTT
cdr3_aa: CASIRRQSGNTIYF

v_call: TRBV7-3
j_call: TRBJ2-5
d_call: TRBD1
clone_size: .
cdr3_nt: TGTGCCAGCAGCTTATGGGGACAGGGTTCAGGAGAGACCCAGTACTTC
cdr3_aa: CASSLWGQGSGETQYF

v_call: TRBV6-4
j_call: TRBJ2-7
d_call: TRBD2
clone_size: .
cdr3_nt: TGTGCCAGCAGTGACTCCAAGCGGGAGGGCCGATGGTCTTGCGAGCAGTACTTC
cdr3_aa: CASSDSKREGRWSCEQYF

v_call: TRBV7-3
j_call: TRBJ2-2
d_call: TRBD2
clone_size: .
cdr3_nt: TGTGCCAGCAGCCTAGCGGGACTGGGGACCGGGGAGCTGTTTTTT
cdr3_aa: CASSLAGLGTGELFF

v_call: TRBV7-9
j_call: TRBJ2-1
d_call: TRBD2
clone_size: .
cdr3_nt: TGTGCCAGCAGCCGGGAGGGCCTTTGGAATGAGCAGTTCTTC
cdr3_aa: CASSREGLWNEQFF

v_call: TRBV12-3/TRBV12-4
j_call: TRBJ2-1
d_call: TRBD1
clone_size: .
cdr3_nt: TGTGCCAGCAGGAGACAGGGGGTCTTTGAGCAGTTCTTC
cdr3_aa: CASRRQGVFEQFF

v_call: TRBV9
j_call: TRBJ2-7
d_call: .
clone_size: .
cdr3_nt: TGTGCCAGCAGCGTAGGGCCAATCGGGTCCTACGAGCAGTACTTC
cdr3_aa: CASSVGPIGSYEQYF

v_call: TRBV21-1
j_call: TRBJ1-1
d_call: .
clone_size: once
cdr3_nt: TGTGCCAGCAGCAAACTTGTCGGGACAGAAAACACTGAAGCTTTCTTT
cdr3_aa: CASSKLVGTENTEAFF